Shown below are 2 T cell receptor beta chains from a single sample sequenced in a study of shared clonotypes between healthy human individuals. Method: immunoSEQ multiplex PCR; TCRdb's copy keeps in-frame clones and lacks some. The data hold approximately 2,300,000 clones, with 92% observed a single time. The sample taken for sequencing was naive CD4+ T cells from PBMCs. Noted subset: CD45RA+ positively selected. The receptors here all came from a man between 18 and 29 years old in good health. Some clones in this sample may be carry-over from other donors' samples.

This chain uses TRBV7-2 with TRBJ2-7, with 11 bases that match TRBD2. The germline CDR1 and CDR2 sequences are SGHTA and FQGNSA. V lost 5 bases, J lost 4 bases, and 13 bases stayed unmatched. This CDR3 has 17 amino acids. The CDR3, as DNA: TGTGCCAGCAGCAAAAGTCCCACTAGCGGGAGAGGGTACGAGCAGTACTTC. Protein: CASSKSPTSGRGYEQYF. Variable domain in full (rest from reference TRBV7-2 and TRBJ2-7): GAGVSQSPSNKVTEKGKDVELRCDPISGHTALYWYRQSLGQGLEFLIYFQGNSAPDKSGLPSDRFSAERTGGSVSTLTIQRTQQEDSAVYLCASSKSPTSGRGYEQYFGPGTRLTVT.

The V and J genes are TRBV7-2 and TRBJ2-7, with 11 bases matching TRBD1. Germline values: CDR1 SGHTA, CDR2 FQGNSA. V dropped 6 bases and J dropped 4; count of bases not matched to a gene: 8. The CDR3 loop spans 15 amino acids. This CDR3 reads CASRPVGTGGYEQYF. As DNA, the CDR3 is TGTGCCAGCAGACCCGTCGGGACAGGGGGGTACGAGCAGTACTTC.